Sequencing of this T cell receptor (beta chain) was carried out in a study of CD8 T cells in Susac syndrome. The CDR3 contains 12 residues. Germline V gene data show CDR1 as DFQATT and CDR2 as SNEGSKA (reference sequence). Negative magnetic isolation gave CD8+ and CD4+ cells; FACS enriched CD8+ TEMRA. The RNA, roughly 0.45 to 1 ug, was put through reverse transcription using random hexamers. Each CDR3 protein gets one entry after TCRdb re-called the immunoSEQ multiplex PCR reads with MiXCR. The sample has approximately 180,000 distinct CDR3 sequences, under 97% seen once. The TCR sequence derives from a human donor with multiple sclerosis. Sequenced: CD4+ T cells from PBMCs. V is TRBV20-1 and J is TRBJ2-7, with TRBD2 as a possible D gene (7 bases). CDR3 region: CSAGRGFYEQYF. CDR3 in DNA: TGCTCAGCAGGGAGGGGGTTCTACGAGCAGTACTTC.